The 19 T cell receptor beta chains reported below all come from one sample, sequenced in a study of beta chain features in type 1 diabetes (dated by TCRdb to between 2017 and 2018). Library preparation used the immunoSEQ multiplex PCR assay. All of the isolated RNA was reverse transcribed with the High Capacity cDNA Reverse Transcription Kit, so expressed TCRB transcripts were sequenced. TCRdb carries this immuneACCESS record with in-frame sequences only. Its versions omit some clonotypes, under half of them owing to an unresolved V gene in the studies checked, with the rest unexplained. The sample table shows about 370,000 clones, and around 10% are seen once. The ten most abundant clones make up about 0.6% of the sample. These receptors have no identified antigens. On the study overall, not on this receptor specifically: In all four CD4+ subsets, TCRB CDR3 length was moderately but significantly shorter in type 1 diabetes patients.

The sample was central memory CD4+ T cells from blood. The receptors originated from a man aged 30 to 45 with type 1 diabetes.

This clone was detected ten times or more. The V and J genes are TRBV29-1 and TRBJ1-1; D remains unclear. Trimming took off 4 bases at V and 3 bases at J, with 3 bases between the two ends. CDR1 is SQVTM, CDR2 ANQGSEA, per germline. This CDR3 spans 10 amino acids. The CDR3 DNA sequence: TGCAGCGTTGCCGACACTGAAGCTTTCTTT. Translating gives CSVADTEAFF. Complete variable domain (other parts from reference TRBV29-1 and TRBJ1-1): SAVISQKPSRDICQRGTSLTIQCQVDSQVTMMFWYRQQPGQSLTLIATANQGSEATYESGFVIDKFPISRPNLTFSTLTVSNMSPEDSSIYLCSVADTEAFFGQGTRLTVV.

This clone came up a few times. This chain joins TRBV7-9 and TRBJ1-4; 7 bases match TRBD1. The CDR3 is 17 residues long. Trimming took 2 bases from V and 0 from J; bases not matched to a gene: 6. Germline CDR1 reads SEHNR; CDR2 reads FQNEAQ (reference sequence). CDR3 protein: CASSLQQGTATNEKLFF. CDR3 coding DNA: TGTGCCAGCAGCTTACAACAGGGGACTGCAACTAATGAAAAACTGTTTTTT. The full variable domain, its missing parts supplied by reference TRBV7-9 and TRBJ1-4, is DTGVSQNPRHKITKRGQNVTFRCDPISEHNRLYWYRQTLGQGPEFLTYFQNEAQLEKSRLLSDRFSAERPKGSFSTLEIQRTEQGDSAMYLCASSLQQGTATNEKLFFGSGTQLSVL.

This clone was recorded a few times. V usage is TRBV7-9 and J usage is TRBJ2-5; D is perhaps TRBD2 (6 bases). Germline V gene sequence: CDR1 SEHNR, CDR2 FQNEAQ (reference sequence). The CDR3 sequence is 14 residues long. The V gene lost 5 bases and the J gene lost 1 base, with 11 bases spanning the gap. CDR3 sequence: CASSPWGLQETQYF. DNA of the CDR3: TGTGCCAGCAGCCCATGGGGACTCCAAGAGACCCAGTACTTC. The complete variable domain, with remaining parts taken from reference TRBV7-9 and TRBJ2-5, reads DTGVSQNPRHKITKRGQNVTFRCDPISEHNRLYWYRQTLGQGPEFLTYFQNEAQLEKSRLLSDRFSAERPKGSFSTLEIQRTEQGDSAMYLCASSPWGLQETQYFGPGTRLLVL.

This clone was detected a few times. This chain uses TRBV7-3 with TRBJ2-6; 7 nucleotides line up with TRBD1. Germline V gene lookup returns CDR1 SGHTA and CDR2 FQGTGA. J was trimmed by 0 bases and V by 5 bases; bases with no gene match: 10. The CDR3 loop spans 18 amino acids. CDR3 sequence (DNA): TGTGCCAGCAGCCCCACGGGACAGATAAGCTCTGGGGCCAACGTCCTGACTTTC. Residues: CASSPTGQISSGANVLTF.

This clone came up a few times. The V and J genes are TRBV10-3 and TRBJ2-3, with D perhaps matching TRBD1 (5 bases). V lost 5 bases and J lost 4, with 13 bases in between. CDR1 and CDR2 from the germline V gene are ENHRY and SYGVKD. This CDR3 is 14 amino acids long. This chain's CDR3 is CAISSGAIADTQYF. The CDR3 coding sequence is TGTGCCATCAGTTCTGGGGCGATCGCAGATACGCAGTATTTT.

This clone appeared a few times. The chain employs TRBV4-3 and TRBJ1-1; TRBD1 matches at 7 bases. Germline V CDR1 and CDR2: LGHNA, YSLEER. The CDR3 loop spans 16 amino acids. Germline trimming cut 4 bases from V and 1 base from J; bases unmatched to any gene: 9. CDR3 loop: CASSPLLTGRNTEAFF. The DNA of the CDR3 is TGCGCCAGCAGCCCCCTACTGACAGGGAGGAACACTGAAGCTTTCTTT.

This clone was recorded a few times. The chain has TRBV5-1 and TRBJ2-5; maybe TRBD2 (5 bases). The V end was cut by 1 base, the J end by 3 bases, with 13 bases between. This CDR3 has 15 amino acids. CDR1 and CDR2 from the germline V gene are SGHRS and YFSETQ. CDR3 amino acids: CASSLMAGPEETQYF. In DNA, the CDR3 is TGCGCCAGCAGCTTGATGGCGGGTCCGGAAGAGACCCAGTACTTC.

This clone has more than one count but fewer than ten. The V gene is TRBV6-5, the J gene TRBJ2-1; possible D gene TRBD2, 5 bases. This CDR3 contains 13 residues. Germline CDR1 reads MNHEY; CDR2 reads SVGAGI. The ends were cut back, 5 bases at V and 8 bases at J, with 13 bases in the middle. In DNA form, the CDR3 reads TGTGCCAGCAGTCGTCTCCTAGCTGATGAGCAGTTCTTC. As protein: CASSRLLADEQFF.

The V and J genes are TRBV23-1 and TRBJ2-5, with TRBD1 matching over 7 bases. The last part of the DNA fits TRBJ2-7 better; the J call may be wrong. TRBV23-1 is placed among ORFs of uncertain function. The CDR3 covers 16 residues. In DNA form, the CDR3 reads TGCGCCAGCAGTCCGATTGATCCGGGACAGTCCTACGAGCAGTACTTC. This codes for CASSPIDPGQSYEQYF.

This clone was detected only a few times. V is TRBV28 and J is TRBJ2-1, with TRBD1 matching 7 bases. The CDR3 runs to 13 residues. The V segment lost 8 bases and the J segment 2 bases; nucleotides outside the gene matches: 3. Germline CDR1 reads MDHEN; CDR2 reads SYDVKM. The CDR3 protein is CASGTDTYNEQFF. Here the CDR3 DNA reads TGTGCCAGCGGGACAGATACCTACAATGAGCAGTTCTTC.

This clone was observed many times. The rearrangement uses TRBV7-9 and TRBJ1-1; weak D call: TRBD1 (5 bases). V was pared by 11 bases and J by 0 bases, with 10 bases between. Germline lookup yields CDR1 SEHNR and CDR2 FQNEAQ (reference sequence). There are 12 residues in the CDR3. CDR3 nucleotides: TGTGCCTCACCAGGGATGAACACTGAAGCTTTCTTT. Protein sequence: CASPGMNTEAFF.

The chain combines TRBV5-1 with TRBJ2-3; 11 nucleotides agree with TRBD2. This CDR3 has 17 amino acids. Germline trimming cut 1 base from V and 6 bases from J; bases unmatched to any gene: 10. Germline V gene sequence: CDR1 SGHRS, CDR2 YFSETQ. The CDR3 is CASSLTTSGDFMDTQYF. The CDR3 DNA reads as TGCGCCAGCAGCTTGACGACTAGCGGGGACTTTATGGATACGCAGTATTTT.

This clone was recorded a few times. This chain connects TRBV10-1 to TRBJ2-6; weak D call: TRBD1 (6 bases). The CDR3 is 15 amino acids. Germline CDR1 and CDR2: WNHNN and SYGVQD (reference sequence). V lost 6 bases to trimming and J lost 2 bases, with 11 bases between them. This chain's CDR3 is CASSAGAAGANVLTF. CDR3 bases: TGCGCCAGCAGCGCAGGGGCTGCTGGGGCCAACGTCCTGACTTTC.

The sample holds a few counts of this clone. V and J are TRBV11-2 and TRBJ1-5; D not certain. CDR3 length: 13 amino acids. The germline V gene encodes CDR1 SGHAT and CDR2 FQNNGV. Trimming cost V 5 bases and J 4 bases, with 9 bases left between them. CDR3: CASSPRINQPQHF. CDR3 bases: TGTGCCAGCAGCCCCCGAATAAATCAGCCCCAGCATTTT.

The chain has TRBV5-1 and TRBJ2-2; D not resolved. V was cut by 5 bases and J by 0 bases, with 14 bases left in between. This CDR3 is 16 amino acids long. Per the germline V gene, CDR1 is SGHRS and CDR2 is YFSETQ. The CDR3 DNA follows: TGCGCCAGCAGTTCCGGACGTATACCGAACACCGGGGAGCTGTTTTTT. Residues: CASSSGRIPNTGELFF.

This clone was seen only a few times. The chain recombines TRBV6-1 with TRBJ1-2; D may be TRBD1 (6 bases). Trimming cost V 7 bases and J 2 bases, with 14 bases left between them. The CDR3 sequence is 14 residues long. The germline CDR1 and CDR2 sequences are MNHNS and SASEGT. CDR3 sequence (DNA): TGTGCCAGCATCAATCCCGGGACAAACTATGGCTACACCTTC. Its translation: CASINPGTNYGYTF.

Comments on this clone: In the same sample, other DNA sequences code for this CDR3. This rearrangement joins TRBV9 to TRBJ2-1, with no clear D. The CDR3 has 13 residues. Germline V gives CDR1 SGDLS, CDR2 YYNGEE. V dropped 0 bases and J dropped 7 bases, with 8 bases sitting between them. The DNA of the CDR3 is TGTGCCAGCAGCGTAGCAACCGGGAATGAGCAGTTCTTC. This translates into CASSVATGNEQFF.

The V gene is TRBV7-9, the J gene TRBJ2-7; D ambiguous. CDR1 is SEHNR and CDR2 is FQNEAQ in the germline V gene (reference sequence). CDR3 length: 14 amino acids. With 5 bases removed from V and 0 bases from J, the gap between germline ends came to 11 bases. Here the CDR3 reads CASSDNRNSYEQYF. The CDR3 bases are TGTGCCAGCAGCGACAATCGAAACTCCTACGAGCAGTACTTC.

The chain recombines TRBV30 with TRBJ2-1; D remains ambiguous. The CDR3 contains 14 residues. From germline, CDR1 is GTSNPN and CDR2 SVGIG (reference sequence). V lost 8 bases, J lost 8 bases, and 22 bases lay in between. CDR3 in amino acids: CASSIEQFSHEQFF. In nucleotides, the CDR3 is TGTGCCAGTAGTATAGAACAATTTAGCCATGAGCAGTTCTTC.